These T cell receptor beta chains were read from a single sample in a study of beta chain features in type 1 diabetes. TCRdb's table, derived via immunoSEQ multiplex PCR, lists solely in-frame clones and lacks some. Found here are around 600,000 clones, over 10% of them singletons; the top ten hold about 0.11%. The sequenced sample consisted of naive CD4+ T cells from blood. The receptors were sampled from a man aged 25 to 40 with type 1 diabetes. The CDR3 runs from the conserved cysteine through the conserved F or W. Fields, in order: J gene, D gene, clone size, V gene, CDR3 protein, CDR3 DNA. D genes are given only for firm matches. Clone size appears in some rows only: once, few, many, or a class for an expanded clone.

TRBJ1-5 TRBD1 few TRBV23-1 CASSQHRGPHCNQPQHF TGCGCCAGCAGTCAACACAGGGGGCCTCATTGCAATCAGCCCCAGCATTTT
TRBJ1-6 TRBD1 few TRBV6-6 CASSYRLGQDNSPLHF TGTGCCAGCAGTTACCGCCTAGGACAGGATAATTCACCCCTCCACTTT
TRBJ1-4 TRBD1 few TRBV6-5 CASSPWTGGNEKLFF TGTGCCAGCAGTCCCTGGACAGGGGGGAATGAAAAACTGTTTTTT
TRBJ1-2 - - TRBV7-6 CASSSTGYYGYTF TGTGCCAGCAGCTCAACAGGGTACTATGGCTACACCTTC
TRBJ2-1 - few TRBV6-5 CASSSRPRSEQFF TGTGCCAGCAGTTCGCGGCCCCGGTCAGAGCAGTTCTTC
TRBJ2-1 - few TRBV7-2 CASGQGVEQFF TGTGCCAGCGGCCAGGGAGTTGAGCAGTTCTTC
TRBJ2-3 - few TRBV5-1 CASSLVSAGAGSTDTQYF TGCGCCAGCAGCTTGGTCTCGGCGGGGGCCGGAAGCACAGATACGCAGTATTTT
TRBJ1-2 - few TRBV4-3 CASSQDPPGYGYTF TGCGCCAGCAGCCAAGACCCGCCGGGCTATGGCTACACCTTC
TRBJ2-3 - few TRBV7-9 CASSLVPGADTQYF TGTGCCAGCAGCTTAGTACCAGGGGCAGATACGCAGTATTTT
TRBJ2-3 - few TRBV6-5 CASTTFGDTQYF TGTGCCAGCACCACTTTCGGGGATACGCAGTATTTT
TRBJ1-2 TRBD1 few TRBV7-2 CASSLEQGDGYTF TGTGCCAGCAGCTTAGAGCAGGGGGATGGCTACACCTTC
TRBJ2-7 - few TRBV7-6 CASSLEGRAEQYF TGTGCCAGCAGCTTAGAGGGCAGGGCCGAGCAGTACTTC
TRBJ2-4 TRBD1 few TRBV6-6 CASSYSGRGLGNIQYF TGTGCCAGCAGTTACTCAGGCAGGGGGCTCGGAAACATTCAGTACTTC
TRBJ1-2 - few TRBV29-1 CSVDSNYGYTF TGCAGCGTTGATAGTAACTATGGCTACACCTTC
TRBJ1-6 - - TRBV21-1 CASSIPGQGKGPLHF TGTGCCAGCAGCATTCCGGGACAGGGGAAGGGGCCCCTCCACTTT
TRBJ1-4 TRBD1 few TRBV11-2 CASSLAYTGQGIKEKLFF TGTGCCAGCAGCTTAGCATATACCGGACAGGGAATAAAAGAAAAACTGTTTTTT
TRBJ1-1 - - TRBV5-1 CASSFPGEEAFF TGCGCCAGCAGCTTCCCGGGAGAGGAAGCTTTCTTT
TRBJ2-7 - - TRBV4-1 CASSQGARGTYEQYF TGCGCCAGCAGCCAAGGAGCTCGGGGTACCTACGAGCAGTACTTC
TRBJ2-7 - - TRBV5-4 CASSSRDKSEQYF TGTGCCAGCAGCTCCCGGGACAAGTCCGAGCAGTACTTC
TRBJ1-1 - few TRBV6-6 CASSSTEGTEAFF TGTGCCAGCAGCTCTACAGAAGGCACTGAAGCTTTCTTT
TRBJ2-3 - - TRBV5-1 CASSLAQGYSTDTQYF TGCGCCAGCAGCTTGGCACAGGGATATAGCACAGATACGCAGTATTTT
TRBJ1-6 - - TRBV6-6 CASSYGLDSPLHF TGTGCCAGCAGTTACGGGCTGGATTCACCCCTCCACTTT
TRBJ2-3 - few TRBV2 CASSELVKSTDTQYF TGTGCCAGCAGTGAACTAGTAAAATCCACAGATACGCAGTATTTT
TRBJ1-5 TRBD1 - TRBV7-6 CASSLSGQGRQPQHF TGTGCCAGCAGCTTATCGGGACAGGGCCGTCAGCCCCAGCATTTT
TRBJ1-5 - few TRBV7-9 CASSLNGPQHF TGTGCCAGCAGCCTCAATGGGCCCCAGCATTTT
TRBJ2-6 - - TRBV9 CASSVSPTRSGANVLTF TGTGCCAGCAGCGTGAGCCCTACTCGCTCTGGGGCCAACGTCCTGACTTTC
TRBJ1-2 - - TRBV5-1 CASSLGPQQSNYGYTF TGCGCCAGCAGCTTGGGTCCACAGCAATCTAACTATGGCTACACCTTC
TRBJ2-3 TRBD1 few TRBV7-9 CASTRTGRNQDTQYF TGTGCCAGCACCCGGACAGGGCGGAATCAAGATACGCAGTATTTT
TRBJ2-1 TRBD1 - TRBV7-8 CASSPTGSMSYNEQFF TGTGCCAGCAGCCCGACAGGGTCAATGTCCTACAATGAGCAGTTCTTC
TRBJ2-2 - - TRBV9 CASSSSANTGELFF TGTGCCAGCAGTTCTAGTGCGAACACCGGGGAGCTGTTTTTT
TRBJ2-7 - few TRBV20-1 CSADQAYEQYF TGCAGTGCTGACCAAGCCTACGAGCAGTACTTC
TRBJ2-3 TRBD1 - TRBV4-2 CASSRGTGGYSSTDTQYF TGTGCCAGCAGCCGGGGGACAGGGGGCTACTCTAGCACAGATACGCAGTATTTT
TRBJ2-1 - - TRBV7-6 CASSKGVQLPYNEQFF TGTGCCAGCAGCAAGGGGGTCCAGCTCCCGTACAATGAGCAGTTCTTC
TRBJ2-7 TRBD2 - TRBV11-3 CASSSGGLAAGEQYF TGTGCCAGCAGCTCGGGGGGACTAGCGGCTGGGGAGCAGTACTTC
TRBJ1-5 - few TRBV2 CASSRDGGNQPQHF TGTGCCAGCAGCCGGGACGGAGGCAACCAGCCCCAGCATTTT
TRBJ1-1 - - TRBV5-4 CASSWGAQGMNTEAFF TGTGCCAGCAGCTGGGGAGCACAGGGAATGAACACTGAAGCTTTCTTT
TRBJ2-7 - - TRBV30 CAWSVGMEVSEQYF TGTGCCTGGAGTGTGGGGATGGAAGTCTCGGAGCAGTACTTC
TRBJ2-1 - - TRBV4-2 CASLTLTPQTVHSYNEQFF TGTGCCAGCCTAACCCTCACCCCGCAGACAGTTCACTCCTACAATGAGCAGTTCTTC
TRBJ2-3 - - TRBV21-1 CASRGPAQQGGTDTQYF TGTGCCAGCAGGGGCCCGGCCCAACAGGGGGGAACAGATACGCAGTATTTT
TRBJ1-1 - - TRBV19 CASSWGGTEAFF TGTGCCAGTAGTTGGGGGGGCACTGAAGCTTTCTTT
TRBJ2-1 TRBD2 few TRBV7-9 CASSLGAGPYNEQFF TGTGCCAGCAGCTTAGGAGCGGGGCCCTACAATGAGCAGTTCTTC
TRBJ1-2 - - TRBV7-2 CASSAIYGYTF TGTGCCAGCAGCGCCATCTATGGCTACACCTTC
TRBJ2-1 - - TRBV30 CAWSVRLEQFF TGTGCCTGGAGTGTACGACTAGAGCAGTTCTTC
TRBJ2-7 - - TRBV6-5 CASTSTSYEQYF TGTGCCAGCACTTCCACCTCCTACGAGCAGTACTTC
TRBJ2-7 TRBD1 - TRBV30 CAWSNQGDQYF TGTGCCTGGAGTAACCAGGGGGACCAGTACTTC
TRBJ1-4 - - TRBV9 CASSVSPRPEKLFF TGTGCCAGCAGCGTAAGCCCCCGACCTGAAAAACTGTTTTTT
TRBJ2-3 TRBD1 few TRBV6-5 CASSYSIRGPNTQYF TGTGCCAGCAGTTACTCGATCAGGGGGCCGAATACGCAGTATTTT
TRBJ1-5 - - TRBV28 CASSLIKRGNQPQHF TGTGCCAGCAGTTTGATCAAACGGGGCAATCAGCCCCAGCATTTT